This is a list of T cell receptor beta chains from one sample in a study of blood T cell repertoires in COVID-19. Clones were read by immunoSEQ multiplex PCR, and TCRdb kept only the in-frame ones, dropping some. This table holds 55,000 to 90,000 clones, about 89% found once. Sequences were obtained from peripheral blood. The receptors shown here come from a woman in her fifties or sixties with acute or convalescent COVID-19. The CDR3 runs from the conserved cysteine through the conserved F or W. The order of the fields is J gene, D gene, V gene, CDR3 length, clone size, CDR3 DNA, CDR3 protein. The D gene is left open where the match is weak. For some rows the clone size is stated as once, few or many, or as a class when expanded; others skip it.

TRBJ2-3 | TRBD2 | TRBV7-9 | 19 | - | TGTGCCAGCAGCACATGGGGACTAGCGGGGACCACCTCTTCCGATACGCAGTATTTT | CASSTWGLAGTTSSDTQYF
TRBJ1-5 | TRBD1 | TRBV19 | 16 | - | TGTGCCACCGGGGGACAGGAATGGATCAGCAATCAGCCCCAGCATTTT | CATGGQEWISNQPQHF
TRBJ1-6 | - | TRBV5-1 | 15 | few | TGCGCCAGCAGTAGGGACACTGTCTATAATTCACCCCTCCACTTT | CASSRDTVYNSPLHF
TRBJ2-2 | - | TRBV6-6 | 14 | - | TGTGCCAGCAGAGAAGGGGGGGAGACCGGGGAGCTGTTTTTT | CASREGGETGELFF
TRBJ2-7 | - | TRBV25-1 | 14 | - | TGTGCCAGCCCCCGGCAGGGCCGGATCTACGAGCAGTACTTC | CASPRQGRIYEQYF
TRBJ1-1 | - | TRBV5-1 | 14 | - | TGCGCCAGCAGCCTCGTCGGGGGTGGACCTGAAGCTTTCTTT | CASSLVGGGPEAFF
TRBJ2-1 | - | TRBV9 | 16 | few | TGTGCCAGCAGCGTAGAGCAAGGAACAGATTACAATGAGCAGTTCTTC | CASSVEQGTDYNEQFF
TRBJ2-1 | - | TRBV11-2 | 13 | medium-sized | TGTGCCAGCATCGGTAGCCTACTTCGCGAGCAGTTCTTC | CASIGSLLREQFF
TRBJ1-1 | - | TRBV28 | 16 | - | TGTGCCAGCAGTCCTCCTCGGGGGGCGGGGAACACTGAAGCTTTCTTT | CASSPPRGAGNTEAFF
TRBJ2-1 | - | TRBV11-3 | 12 | - | TGTGCCAGCAGCACGCCGACAGGTGAGCAGTTCTTC | CASSTPTGEQFF
TRBJ2-1 | - | TRBV19 | 13 | - | TGTGCCAGTAGTATCGATCGAGGGCGCGAGCAGTTCTTC | CASSIDRGREQFF
TRBJ2-7 | - | TRBV7-8 | 14 | - | TGTGCCAGCCGCCCCGCCGGGCAGGGGATATGGGAGTACTTC | CASRPAGQGIWEYF
TRBJ2-3 | TRBD2 | TRBV4-1 | 18 | - | TGCGCCAGCAGCCAAGAACTAGCGGGGGCACCTCCCCAGCTTACGCAGTATTTT | CASSQELAGAPPQLTQYF
TRBJ1-4 | - | TRBV7-2 | 15 | - | TGTGCCAGCAGCTCCCCCGGGGGGGGCGGTGAAAAACTGTTTTTT | CASSSPGGGGEKLFF
TRBJ2-7 | - | TRBV11-2 | 13 | once | TGTGCCAGCAGCTTAGTCCGGGCCTACGAGCAGTACTTC | CASSLVRAYEQYF
TRBJ1-4 | - | TRBV5-1 | 14 | - | TGCGCCAGCAGCTTGCGGGGTGTAGATGAAAAACTGTTTTTT | CASSLRGVDEKLFF
TRBJ2-4 | TRBD2 | TRBV19 | 14 | - | TGTGCCAGTAGTGTAAGCGGGGGGTATGACATTCAGTACTTC | CASSVSGGYDIQYF
TRBJ2-7 | - | TRBV15 | 13 | - | TGTGCCACCAGCAGAGACCCGGCGGGTGAGCAGTACTTC | CATSRDPAGEQYF
TRBJ1-2 | TRBD1 | TRBV15 | 16 | once | TGTGCCACCAGCAGACGTGCAGGGGGCCAGCCCTATGGCTACACCTTC | CATSRRAGGQPYGYTF
TRBJ2-5 | TRBD1 | TRBV4-1 | 16 | once | TGCGCCAGCAGCCAAGACGGGACAGGGGGTGGAGAGACCCAGTACTTC | CASSQDGTGGGETQYF
TRBJ1-2 | - | TRBV27 | 13 | many | TGTGCCAGCAGTTTTCCCAGCGGCTATGGCTACACCTTC | CASSFPSGYGYTF
TRBJ1-2 | - | TRBV4-1 | 13 | - | TGCGCCAGCAGCCAAGATAGAGGTCGTGGCTACACCTTC | CASSQDRGRGYTF
TRBJ2-5 | TRBD1 | TRBV28 | 16 | once | TGTGCCAGCTTGAGCATCTTGACAGGGAACCAAGAGACCCAGTACTTC | CASLSILTGNQETQYF
TRBJ1-2 | - | TRBV12-5 | 15 | once | TGTGCTAGTGGTTCCCTCCTAGTCACGAGTTATGGCTACACCTTC | CASGSLLVTSYGYTF
TRBJ1-2 | - | TRBV28 | 13 | - | TGTGCCAACAGTTTAGAGAATAACTATGGCTACACCTTC | CANSLENNYGYTF
TRBJ2-5 | TRBD2 | TRBV5-1 | 17 | once | TGCGCCAGCAGCCCTCTCGGGACTAGCGGGGGGGCGGAGACCCAGTACTTC | CASSPLGTSGGAETQYF
TRBJ2-5 | - | TRBV7-2 | 16 | - | TGTGCCAGCAGCTTAGCGGGGGGGCCTCACCGAGAGACCCAGTACTTC | CASSLAGGPHRETQYF
TRBJ2-3 | TRBD2 | TRBV14 | 19 | - | TGTGCCAGCAGCCAAGGGATCTTAGGAGTAGCGGGGGCCACAGATACGCAGTATTTT | CASSQGILGVAGATDTQYF
TRBJ1-2 | - | TRBV4-1 | 16 | - | TGCGCCAGCAGCCAAGATCAGGGCAGGGGTCCCTATGGCTACACCTTC | CASSQDQGRGPYGYTF
TRBJ2-5 | TRBD1 | TRBV10-3 | 15 | - | TGTGCCATCAGTGCTTTCCGGGACAGGGTAGAGACCCAGTACTTC | CAISAFRDRVETQYF
TRBJ2-1 | TRBD2 | TRBV19 | 14 | once | TGTGCCAGTAGCGACCTAGCGGGGAACAATGAGCAGTTCTTC | CASSDLAGNNEQFF
TRBJ2-1 | TRBD2 | TRBV11-2 | 17 | - | TGTGCCAGCAGCTTAGATAGCGGGGGAAACTTTTACAATGAGCAGTTCTTC | CASSLDSGGNFYNEQFF
TRBJ2-2 | - | TRBV12-3/TRBV12-4 | 12 | - | TGTGCCAGCGGGCAGGGGCGTGGGGAGCTGTTTTTT | CASGQGRGELFF
TRBJ1-4 | - | TRBV15 | 17 | - | TGTGCCACCAGCAGAGAGACAGGATTTGCAACTAATGAAAAACTGTTTTTT | CATSRETGFATNEKLFF
TRBJ2-1 | TRBD1 | TRBV28 | 15 | once | TGTGCCAGCAGCTCCGGGACAGGGGGAAGAAATGAGCAGTTCTTC | CASSSGTGGRNEQFF
TRBJ1-4 | - | TRBV5-1 | 16 | - | TGCGCCAGCAGCCCCCGTTCCCCGGCAACTAATGAAAAACTGTTTTTT | CASSPRSPATNEKLFF
TRBJ2-3 | TRBD1 | TRBV3-1/TRBV3-2 | 14 | once | TGTGCCAGCAGCCGTGACAGGGGGGCAGATACGCAGTATTTT | CASSRDRGADTQYF
TRBJ1-5 | - | TRBV27 | 11 | - | TGTGCCAGCACGGTAAATCAGCCCCAGCATTTT | CASTVNQPQHF
TRBJ1-3 | - | TRBV7-6 | 17 | - | TGTGCCAGCAGCTTAGGTCCGGGTACAGGGCCTGGAAACACCATATATTTT | CASSLGPGTGPGNTIYF
TRBJ1-2 | - | TRBV5-4 | 15 | - | TGTGCCAGCAGCTTGGGGGCCTGGCGGGACTATGGCTACACCTTC | CASSLGAWRDYGYTF
TRBJ1-2 | - | TRBV19 | 14 | - | TGTGCCAGCCGACGGGAGCAGCAAGGGTCGGGCTACACCTTC | CASRREQQGSGYTF
TRBJ2-5 | - | TRBV7-7 | 14 | - | TGTGCCAGCAGCTTACTAGGACAGCAAGAGACCCAGTACTTC | CASSLLGQQETQYF
TRBJ1-1 | - | TRBV19 | 14 | - | TGTGCCAGTAGTATGGACACCCGAGGCACTGAAGCTTTCTTT | CASSMDTRGTEAFF
TRBJ1-5 | - | TRBV10-1 | 14 | once | TGCGCCAGCCCCCCGCGGGGTAACAATCAGCCCCAGCATTTT | CASPPRGNNQPQHF
TRBJ2-1 | - | TRBV5-1 | 14 | once | TGCGCCAGCAGCCTCGGGGGGCCGGGGAGTGAGCAGTTCTTC | CASSLGGPGSEQFF
TRBJ2-7 | TRBD2 | TRBV11-2 | 15 | - | TGTGCCAGCAGCTTATTAGCGGGGGGGCCCTACGAGCAGTACTTC | CASSLLAGGPYEQYF
TRBJ2-1 | - | TRBV19 | 15 | - | TGTGCCAGTAGTAAATCGAGAGGCTCCTACAATGAGCAGTTCTTC | CASSKSRGSYNEQFF
TRBJ1-1 | - | TRBV6-6 | 14 | - | TGTGCCAGCAGTTACTCGAAGGGAGGCACTGAAGCTTTCTTT | CASSYSKGGTEAFF
TRBJ1-1 | - | TRBV27 | 15 | - | TGTGCCAGCAGTTTACGCGGGTTTATGAACACTGAAGCTTTCTTT | CASSLRGFMNTEAFF